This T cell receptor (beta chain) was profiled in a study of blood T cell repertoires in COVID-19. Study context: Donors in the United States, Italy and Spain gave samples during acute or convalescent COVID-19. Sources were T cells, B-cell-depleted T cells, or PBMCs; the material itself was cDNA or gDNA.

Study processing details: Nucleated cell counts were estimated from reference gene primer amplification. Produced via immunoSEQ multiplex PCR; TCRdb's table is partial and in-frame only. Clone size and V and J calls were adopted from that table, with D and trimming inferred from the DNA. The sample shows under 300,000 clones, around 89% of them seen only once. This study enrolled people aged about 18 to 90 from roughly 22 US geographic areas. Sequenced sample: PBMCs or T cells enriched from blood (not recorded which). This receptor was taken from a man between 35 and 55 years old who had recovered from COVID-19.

The CDR3 is CAISDPSGVSYNEQFF. CDR3 coding DNA: TGTGCCATCAGTGACCCTAGCGGGGTCTCCTACAATGAGCAGTTCTTC. V and J are TRBV10-3 and TRBJ2-1, with 9 nucleotides matching TRBD2. V was pared by 3 bases and J by 0 bases, with 3 bases of the junction left unmatched. Germline-derived CDR1 and CDR2 are ENHRY and SYGVKD. This CDR3 has 16 residues.